A selection of T cell receptor beta chains follows, all from one sample in a study of response to subunit inactivated influenza vaccine. TCRdb analysed the RT-PCR reads with MiXCR anew, one entry per CDR3 protein. The table shows about 570,000 distinct CDR3 sequences, with roughly 12% occurring only once. The sample was PBMCs from blood, taken on the day of vaccination. The receptors come from a man in his fifties or sixties who received an inactivated influenza vaccine. The CDR3 runs from the conserved cysteine through the conserved F or W. The D gene is left open where the match is weak. Where a row states a size, it is once, few, many or the class of an expanded clone; other rows omit it.

V	size	D	J	DNA	CDR3
TRBV12-3/TRBV12-4	-	-	TRBJ1-1	TGTGCCAGCAGTCCTACGAGTGTTGTTACTGAAGCTTTCTTT	CASSPTSVVTEAFF
TRBV6-6	many	TRBD2	TRBJ2-5	TGTGCCAGCAGCTTTTTGGGGGGGGAGACCCAGTACTTC	CASSFLGGETQYF
TRBV18	-	TRBD1	TRBJ2-4	TGTGCCAGCTCACCGCCCCGACAGGGCGTAAAAAACATTCAGTACTTC	CASSPPRQGVKNIQYF
TRBV10-3	once	TRBD2	TRBJ2-2	TGTGCCATCAGTGCGCGGCTAGCGGGAGGCTCCGGGGAGCTGTTTTTT	CAISARLAGGSGELFF
TRBV5-1	many	-	TRBJ2-7	TGCGCCAGCAGCTTGGAAGGTAGCGGAATAACCTACGAGCAGTACTTC	CASSLEGSGITYEQYF
TRBV12-3/TRBV12-4	-	-	TRBJ2-1	TGTGCCAGCAGTTTAACTTGGGCGTACAATGAGCAGTTCTTC	CASSLTWAYNEQFF
TRBV20-1	many	-	TRBJ1-1	TGCAGTGCTAGAGGGCGGGGTGAAACTGAAGCTTTCTTT	CSARGRGETEAFF
TRBV5-1	few	-	TRBJ2-5	TGCGCCAGCAGCCCCCTCCCCGGAGACAAAGAGACCCAGTACTTC	CASSPLPGDKETQYF
TRBV2	many	-	TRBJ1-5	TGTGCCAGCAGTAATACTGATCCCCAGCCCCAGCATTTT	CASSNTDPQPQHF
TRBV6-1	many	TRBD2	TRBJ2-1	TGTGCCAGCAGTACCCACTCTAGCGGGGGGGCGGACAATGAGCAGTTCTTC	CASSTHSSGGADNEQFF
TRBV7-6	-	-	TRBJ1-1	TGTGCCAGCAGCTTATCCGGGGTACCCACTGAAGCTTTCTTT	CASSLSGVPTEAFF
TRBV20-1	many	-	TRBJ2-7	TGCAGTGCTAGGCGCCGAAGGGAATCCTACGAGCAGTACTTC	CSARRRRESYEQYF
TRBV30	few	TRBD1	TRBJ1-1	TGTGCCTGGAGGGGACAGGGGGTGGGGAACACTGAAGCTTTCTTT	CAWRGQGVGNTEAFF
TRBV5-1	many	-	TRBJ2-2	TGCGCCAGCAGCTCCTACTACACCGGGGAGCTGTTTTTT	CASSSYYTGELFF
TRBV19	few	TRBD1	TRBJ2-6	TGTGCCAGTAGTCTCCGGGACAGGGGGCTCTCTGGGGCCAACGTCCTGACTTTC	CASSLRDRGLSGANVLTF
TRBV6-1	few	-	TRBJ1-1	TGTGCCAGCAAGGCCAGGGTGAACACTGAAGCTTTCTTT	CASKARVNTEAFF
TRBV7-2	few	-	TRBJ2-3	TGTGCCAGCAGCTGGCGCCTCGAGGGAACAGATACGCAGTATTTT	CASSWRLEGTDTQYF
TRBV20-1	few	-	TRBJ2-3	TGCAGTGCTACTACCAGGGTATCCACAGATACGCAGTATTTT	CSATTRVSTDTQYF
TRBV20-1	few	TRBD1	TRBJ2-2	TGCAGTGCTAGGGCCGTCCAGGGGGTCGGGGAGCTGTTTTTT	CSARAVQGVGELFF
TRBV7-2	few	TRBD2	TRBJ2-3	TGTGCCAGCAGCTTTAGCGGGGGCCGGGTTACGCAGTATTTT	CASSFSGGRVTQYF
TRBV6-5	few	TRBD1	TRBJ1-1	TGTGCCAGCAGTTTCGGACAGGTTGTCTTTGGGGACACTGAAGCTTTCTTT	CASSFGQVVFGDTEAFF
TRBV20-1	-	-	TRBJ2-3	TGCAGTGCTAGAGATCATTGGGGGAGCACTACTAGCACAGATACGCAGTATTTT	CSARDHWGSTTSTDTQYF
TRBV7-9	many	TRBD2	TRBJ2-2	TGTGCCAGCAGCTCATCCGGACTAGTCAACACCGGGGAGCTGTTTTTT	CASSSSGLVNTGELFF
TRBV11-1	-	TRBD2	TRBJ2-1	TGTGCCAGCAGCCCCGGACTAGCGGGGGCCCGATCCTACAATGAGCAGTTCTTC	CASSPGLAGARSYNEQFF
TRBV6-2/TRBV6-3	-	TRBD1	TRBJ1-1	TGTGCCAGCAGTTATAATTGGAACCTCTTACAGGGGTCGAACACTGAAGCTTTCTTT	CASSYNWNLLQGSNTEAFF
TRBV7-6	few	-	TRBJ2-7	TGTGCCAGCAGCTTATCAGGGCAACATAACGATGAGCAGTACTTC	CASSLSGQHNDEQYF
TRBV29-1	few	-	TRBJ2-3	TGCAGCGTTGCACAGGGAAGGGTCACAGATACGCAGTATTTT	CSVAQGRVTDTQYF
TRBV7-2	many	-	TRBJ1-3	TGTGCCAGCAGCTTAGGAGTGTCCTCTGGAAACACCATATATTTT	CASSLGVSSGNTIYF
TRBV20-1	-	-	TRBJ2-5	TGCTGTGCTAGGGGGGAAAGGGTGGGGAGAAAAGAGACCCAGTACTTC	CCARGERVGRKETQYF
TRBV10-3	-	TRBD2	TRBJ2-5	TGTGCCATCAGTGGAAGGGGAGGGGAGACCCAGTACTTC	CAISGRGGETQYF
TRBV7-2	-	-	TRBJ2-7	TGTGCCAGCAGCTTAGACCGGACAACGGCCTACGAGCAGTACTTC	CASSLDRTTAYEQYF
TRBV29-1	-	-	TRBJ1-1	TGCAGCGTCGCAGAACAGGGAAACACTGAAGCTTTCTTT	CSVAEQGNTEAFF
TRBV5-1	few	-	TRBJ2-7	TGCGCCAGCAGTCCCTCCCGCGGAGTATCCTACGAGCAGTACTTC	CASSPSRGVSYEQYF
TRBV18	few	-	TRBJ2-2	TGTGCCAGCTCTCCGACCACCGGGGAGCTGTTTTTT	CASSPTTGELFF
TRBV6-2/TRBV6-3	-	-	TRBJ2-7	TGTGCCAGCAGCCTACACCCTCAAACAACCTACGAGCAGTACTTC	CASSLHPQTTYEQYF
TRBV7-9	-	-	TRBJ2-1	TGTGCCAGCAGCTTAGTGGGGAACAATGAGCAGTTCTTC	CASSLVGNNEQFF
TRBV12-3/TRBV12-4	-	-	TRBJ2-2	TGTGCCAGCAGTTTAGGGGCCGGGACTCACCCCGGGGAGCTGTTTTTT	CASSLGAGTHPGELFF
TRBV12-3/TRBV12-4	-	-	TRBJ2-5	TGTGCCAGCAGTAAGGGGGGCTTGGGAGAGACCCAGTACTTC	CASSKGGLGETQYF
TRBV4-1	few	-	TRBJ1-6	TGCGCCAGCAGCCAAACGGAGATTAGGGGGGGCACGATTTCACCCCTCCACTTT	CASSQTEIRGGTISPLHF
TRBV28	-	TRBD2	TRBJ2-5	TGTGCCAGCAGTTTGTGGACTAGCGGTGGGGGTGATGGGACCCAGTACTTC	CASSLWTSGGGDGTQYF
TRBV11-3	-	-	TRBJ2-2	TGTGCCAGCAGCTTACCAGGGCCCGGGGAGCTGTTTTTT	CASSLPGPGELFF
TRBV12-3/TRBV12-4	many	-	TRBJ1-2	TGTGCCAGCAGGCCCGGCGGCGGGGGCGGCTACACCTTC	CASRPGGGGGYTF
TRBV20-1	few	-	TRBJ2-2	TGCAGTGCTAGAGCCTCGGGGATCGGGGAGCTGTTTTTT	CSARASGIGELFF
TRBV2	few	-	TRBJ2-3	TGTGCCAGCAGTGAAGCACGGCGGTACACAGATACGCAGTATTTT	CASSEARRYTDTQYF
TRBV18	-	-	TRBJ2-3	TGTGCCAGCTCACCTCCTACTATTCGGGATACGCAGTATTTT	CASSPPTIRDTQYF
TRBV5-5	few	-	TRBJ2-7	TGTGCCAGCAGCAGTATTTACGGGCGTTACTCCTACGAGCAGTACTTC	CASSSIYGRYSYEQYF
TRBV3-1	few	-	TRBJ2-1	TGTGCCAGCAGCCTCCAGGGGCAGCGGTGGATGGATGAGCAGTTCTTC	CASSLQGQRWMDEQFF
TRBV2	few	-	TRBJ2-1	TGTGCCAGCAGCGGGGAGAGGACTCAGTTCTTC	CASSGERTQFF
TRBV6-2/TRBV6-3	few	-	TRBJ1-5	TGTGCCAGCAGACGAGGGGATTATAGCAATCAGCCCCAGCATTTT	CASRRGDYSNQPQHF
TRBV6-2/TRBV6-3	-	TRBD2	TRBJ2-2	TGTGCCACCTTCTCGGGACGACTAGCGGGACCCGCCGGGGAGCTGTTTTTT	CATFSGRLAGPAGELFF
TRBV6-5	few	-	TRBJ2-1	TGTGCCAGCAGTTATACGGGAAGGGACGAGACCTACAATGAGCAGTTCTTC	CASSYTGRDETYNEQFF
TRBV7-9	few	-	TRBJ1-5	TGTGCCAGCAGCTTAGGGTCGGGTAGGCCCCAGCATTTT	CASSLGSGRPQHF
TRBV2	-	TRBD2	TRBJ2-5	TGTGCCAGCAAAACCCTGGGACTACTAGAGACCCAGTACTTC	CASKTLGLLETQYF
TRBV4-2	-	TRBD2	TRBJ2-7	TGTGCCAGCAGCCAAGGTAGGACTAGGGGAATCTACGAGCAGTACTTC	CASSQGRTRGIYEQYF
TRBV27	few	TRBD2	TRBJ2-7	TGTGCCAGCAGTCGAACCACTAGCGGGAGTCTCTACGAGCAGTACTTC	CASSRTTSGSLYEQYF
TRBV11-1	-	-	TRBJ2-1	TGTGCCAGCAGCTTAGCCCCTCTGGGGGAGGGGGTCTACAATGAGCAGTTCTTC	CASSLAPLGEGVYNEQFF
TRBV11-2	few	TRBD1	TRBJ2-5	TGTGCCAGCAGCTTAGCTCAAGGGACAGGGTTAAGTGAGACCCAGTACTTC	CASSLAQGTGLSETQYF
TRBV9	few	-	TRBJ2-3	TGTGCCAGCAGCCCCAACCAGGTCACAGATACGCAGTATTTT	CASSPNQVTDTQYF
TRBV7-9	many	-	TRBJ1-1	TGCGCCAGCAGCCCTAGACTGAACACTGAAGCTTTCTTT	CASSPRLNTEAFF
TRBV28	-	-	TRBJ2-7	TGTGCCAGCAGGGTATTACAGGGCCAGGGTGCGGGACCCTACGAGCAGTACTTC	CASRVLQGQGAGPYEQYF